This TCR beta chain was identified in a study of CD8 T cells in Susac syndrome. The authors reverse transcribed roughly 0.5 to 1 ug RNA with random hexamers. With immunoSEQ multiplex PCR, TCR beta CDR3 was amplified across 54 Vbeta and 13 Jbeta. TCRdb used MiXCR to reprocess the immunoSEQ multiplex PCR reads, holding one entry per CDR3 protein. This sample carries about 300,000 distinct CDR3 sequences, approximately 90% of them seen once, and the ten largest clones take around 0.18%. TCR beta sequencing covered blood CD8+ and CD4+ T cells. The multiple sclerosis controls, all treatment-naive patients, had relapsing-remitting disease that was stable or active. It was negative isolation that provided the CD8+ and CD4+ T cells, whereas TEMRA cells were enriched by FACS. CDR1 and CDR2 (germline): SGHVS, FQNEAQ. Trimming shortened V by 2 bases and J by 2 bases, and 21 bases separated the two germline ends. The CDR3 contains 18 residues.

The rearrangement uses TRBV7-8 and TRBJ1-2; D is unclear. The clonotype originates from a human donor with multiple sclerosis. The sequencing input was CD8+ T cells from PBMCs. This CDR3 reads CASSLRRVATRRNYGYTF. In nucleotides, the CDR3 is TGTGCCAGCAGCTTAAGGAGGGTGGCTACGCGCAGGAACTATGGCTACACCTTC.